The entry below describes one TCR beta chain. Its antigen is not known. Sequencing was performed with immunoSEQ multiplex PCR; in TCRdb, only in-frame clones are kept and a portion is missing. This table has some 1,500 clones, approximately 83% appearing once. This entry belongs to a study of chemoradiotherapy in HPV16-positive cancers. Study-level results: In HPV16-positive patients, HPV-responsive T-cell expansion tracked better recurrence-free survival. Candidate HPV-specific clones and E7-related TCR motifs grew in tumor during treatment.

Repeated repertoire sampling spanned the course of chemoradiotherapy. The CDR3 extends over 14 amino acids. The V gene's germline CDR1 is MNHEY and CDR2 SMNVEV (reference sequence). The V and J ends lost 8 bases and 2 bases, in that order; junction bases with no gene match: 7. This material consisted of tumor tissue, taken from a patient who underwent chemoradiotherapy. The clonotype comes from a human donor with HPV-associated anogenital cancer. The J gene is TRBJ2-7, the V gene TRBV27; TRBD2 agrees at 9 bases. The CDR3 region is CASSPTSGPYEQYF. Written as DNA, the CDR3 is TGTGCCAGCTCCCCGACTAGCGGCCCCTACGAGCAGTACTTC.